This TCR beta chain was profiled in a study of T-cell reconstitution after alpha-beta-depleted transplantation in children. The table lists this clonotype with many counts. Preparation of the TCRbeta library used unique molecular identifiers. TCRdb processed the PCR reads anew with MiXCR; each CDR3 protein has one entry. In the table there are about 540,000 distinct CDR3 sequences, about a sixth of which are singletons. Germline assignment: CDR1 SQVTM and CDR2 ANQGSEA. J gave up 3 bases and V 5 bases, and 1 base lay outside the gene matches. This CDR3 region has 12 residues. The source is a human donor who donated a stem cell graft to a child with acute lymphoblastic leukemia. Here the sequenced sample was PBMCs from the stem cell graft donor, taken from the stem cell graft. The V gene is TRBV29-1, the J gene TRBJ2-1, with 7 bases lining up with TRBD1. The CDR3 sequence: CSVNRGYNEQFF. CDR3 nucleotide sequence: TGCAGCGTTAACAGGGGCTACAATGAGCAGTTCTTC.